This is a list of T cell receptor beta chains from one sample in a study of blood T cells in healthy people across ages. In TCRdb, the 5' RACE reads were re-called with MiXCR into one record per CDR3 protein. The data contain about 1.6 million distinct CDR3 sequences, roughly 30% of them singletons. The sequenced sample consisted of blood. These receptors were collected from a woman under 40 in good health. Both conserved end residues are part of each CDR3. A D gene is named only where the DNA matches it firmly. Clone size is shown for a subset of rows, as once, few, many or a class of expanded clone.

>TRBV7-2|-|12|few|TRBJ2-7
TGTGCCAGCAGCTTAGTCCTCACCACCCAGTACTTC
CASSLVLTTQYF
>TRBV7-9|-|14|-|TRBJ1-5
TGTGCCAGCAGCATTGACAGTAGCAATCAGCCCCAGCATTTT
CASSIDSSNQPQHF
>TRBV7-9|TRBD2|17|-|TRBJ2-1
TGTGCCAGCAGCTTGGGACTAGCGGGAGGAAGGTACAATGAGCAGTTCTTC
CASSLGLAGGRYNEQFF
>TRBV29-1|-|13|-|TRBJ2-5
TGCAGCGTTGAAGACCGAGGGGCAGAGACCCAGTACTTC
CSVEDRGAETQYF
>TRBV4-1|-|13|few|TRBJ2-5
TGCGCCAGCAGCCAAGCGTTCGGAGAGACCCAGTACTTC
CASSQAFGETQYF
>TRBV30|-|13|-|TRBJ2-7
TGTGCCTGGAGCGACCAGAAACGCTACGAGCAGTACTTC
CAWSDQKRYEQYF
>TRBV12-3/TRBV12-4|-|12|few|TRBJ1-2
TGTGCCAGCAGTTTCACAGGGAATGGCTACACCTTC
CASSFTGNGYTF
>TRBV12-3/TRBV12-4|TRBD2|16|-|TRBJ2-1
TGTGCCAGCAGTTTTTTTTCGCGGGAGTGGTTACCTGAGCAGTTCTTC
CASSFFSREWLPEQFF
>TRBV5-1|TRBD1|14|few|TRBJ2-7
TGCGCCAGCAGCTTTGGTCAGGGGGACAACGAGCAGTACTTC
CASSFGQGDNEQYF
>TRBV20-1|TRBD1|14|-|TRBJ1-2
TGCAGTGCTAGAGACGACAGGGGGGACTATGGCTACACCTTC
CSARDDRGDYGYTF
>TRBV7-9|-|15|many|TRBJ2-7
TGTGCCAGCAGCGTGGGTTTGGGCGTTTATTACGAGCAGTACTTC
CASSVGLGVYYEQYF
>TRBV6-5|-|13|-|TRBJ1-5
TGTGCCAGCCGGCGAGGGGTCGATCAGCCCCAGCATTTT
CASRRGVDQPQHF
>TRBV6-1|TRBD2|14|-|TRBJ2-5
TGTGCCAGCAGTGATCGGGGCGGGGGAGAGACCCAGTACTTC
CASSDRGGGETQYF
>TRBV27|TRBD1|17|few|TRBJ1-2
TGTGCCAGCAGGAAACTTGGGACAGAAACTACGAGCTATGGCTACACCTTC
CASRKLGTETTSYGYTF
>TRBV6-5|TRBD2|16|-|TRBJ2-7
TGTGCCAGCAGTTACTCTCCCGGAGCGGGAGGCTACGAGCAGTACTTC
CASSYSPGAGGYEQYF
>TRBV20-1|TRBD1|14|few|TRBJ2-5
TGCAGTGCTAGCCCGGGACAGAGACGGGAGACCCAGTACTTC
CSASPGQRRETQYF
>TRBV14|-|16|-|TRBJ2-2
TGTGCCAGCAGCCATGCAAAAAGTGCGTGGACCGGGGAGCTGTTTTTT
CASSHAKSAWTGELFF
>TRBV6-2/TRBV6-3|-|13|-|TRBJ2-7
TGTGCCAGCAGTTACGGGCCGTTTTACGAGCAGTACTTC
CASSYGPFYEQYF
>TRBV11-1|-|12|few|TRBJ2-3
TGTGCCAGCAGCCATTACCCAGATACGCAGTATTTT
CASSHYPDTQYF
>TRBV6-6|TRBD1|15|-|TRBJ1-5
TGTGCCAGCGCAAACACCGGGACAGGGGATCAGCCCCAGCATTTT
CASANTGTGDQPQHF
>TRBV24-1|-|14|-|TRBJ2-1
TGTGCCACCAGTGATTTTTCCTCGTACAATGAGCAGTTCTTC
CATSDFSSYNEQFF
>TRBV20-1|-|11|-|TRBJ1-2
TGCACTACAGGAGAACTCTATGGCTACACCTTC
CTTGELYGYTF
>TRBV6-6|-|15|-|TRBJ1-6
TGTGCCAGCAGACGCTCAGGGGAATCTAATTCACCCCTCCACTTT
CASRRSGESNSPLHF
>TRBV4-1|-|14|-|TRBJ1-5
TGCGCCAGCAGCCTCTACCCGGGGGGCCAGCCCCAGCATTTT
CASSLYPGGQPQHF
>TRBV27|TRBD2|13|few|TRBJ2-3
TGTGCCAGCAGTTTAGTAGCGGGGGTTACGCAGTATTTT
CASSLVAGVTQYF
>TRBV9|-|18|-|TRBJ2-6
TGTGCCAGCAGTACTTCTGGGACATTGGCTGTTGGGGCCAACGTCCTGACTTTC
CASSTSGTLAVGANVLTF
>TRBV5-1|-|15|-|TRBJ1-1
TGCGCCAGCAGCTTGGGTATTTTGCCGAACACTGAAGCTTTCTTT
CASSLGILPNTEAFF
>TRBV4-1|-|15|many|TRBJ2-7
TGCGCCAGCAGCCAAGTTGTGGCGAGCTCCTACGAGCAGTACTTC
CASSQVVASSYEQYF
>TRBV20-1|-|11|-|TRBJ2-7
TGCAGTGCTAGAGATCTCCTCGAGCGGTACTTC
CSARDLLERYF
>TRBV3-1|TRBD2|15|-|TRBJ2-3
TGTGCCAGCAGCCAAGATAATGGCGGGACTAGTACGCAGTATTTT
CASSQDNGGTSTQYF
>TRBV6-1|-|13|-|TRBJ2-3
TGTGCCAGCAGTGAAAATGCACGGGATACGCAGTATTTT
CASSENARDTQYF
>TRBV7-9|TRBD2|17|-|TRBJ2-3
TGTGCCAGCAGCTTACAGCGTCTCTCGGGGGGGACAGATACGCAGTATTTT
CASSLQRLSGGTDTQYF
>TRBV4-2|TRBD2|13|few|TRBJ2-3
TGTGCCAGCGGGACTAGCGGGGCCCCAGGGCAGTATTTT
CASGTSGAPGQYF
>TRBV7-3|-|17|many|TRBJ2-1
TGTGCCAGCAGCTTAATGCCCCCCCTTAGCTCCTACAATGAGCAGTTCTTC
CASSLMPPLSSYNEQFF
>TRBV7-8|-|16|-|TRBJ2-1
TGTGCCAGCAGCCCCCGGAGGACGACAAATATCAATGAGCAGTTCTTC
CASSPRRTTNINEQFF
>TRBV28|-|15|-|TRBJ1-1
TGTGCCAGCAGATTGCTCAAGGGCGCTGGCACTGAAGCTTTCTTT
CASRLLKGAGTEAFF
>TRBV6-1|TRBD1|14|few|TRBJ2-7
TGTGCCAGCACTGGACAGGGGGCTGCCTACGAGCAGTACTTC
CASTGQGAAYEQYF
>TRBV25-1|TRBD1|15|-|TRBJ2-5
TGTGCCAGCAGTGAACGAGGGGACAGCCAAGAGACCCAGTACTTC
CASSERGDSQETQYF
>TRBV6-1|TRBD2|12|-|TRBJ2-1
TGTGCCAGCCTCAGACTAGCGGGCCAGCAGTTCTTC
CASLRLAGQQFF
>TRBV5-1|-|15|-|TRBJ1-2
TGCGCCAGCAGCCGAGGGGAAACAGGGAACTATGGCTACACCTTC
CASSRGETGNYGYTF
>TRBV11-3|-|13|few|TRBJ2-2
TGTGCCAGCAGCTTAGATCGCACCGGGGAGCTGTTTTTT
CASSLDRTGELFF
>TRBV24-1|TRBD1|14|few|TRBJ2-5
TGTGCCACCAGTGCCCCAGGGGGTCCGGAGACCCAGTACTTC
CATSAPGGPETQYF
>TRBV5-1|-|14|-|TRBJ1-1
TGCGCCAGCAGCTTGAATCCTGGGAACACTGAAGCTTTCTTT
CASSLNPGNTEAFF
>TRBV4-1|-|14|-|TRBJ2-5
TGCGCCAGCAGCCAAGATATCGTCGGTAATGAGCAGTACTTC
CASSQDIVGNEQYF
>TRBV12-3/TRBV12-4|TRBD2|18|-|TRBJ2-3
TGTGCCAGCGGCCGGACTAGCGTCTTAGTCGGAATAGGAGATACGCAGTATTTT
CASGRTSVLVGIGDTQYF